A selection of T cell receptor beta chains follows, all from one sample in a study of T cell responses to AZD1222 COVID-19 vaccine. Profiled with immunoSEQ multiplex PCR; TCRdb holds only in-frame clones, not every one. The repertoire holds under 100,000 clones, with over 70% as singletons. The sequencing here drew on peripheral blood, taken on day 0 of AZD1222 vaccination. These receptors originate from an adult in good health. Both conserved end residues are part of each CDR3. D genes are given only for firm matches. Not all rows give a size; the values are once, few, many and, for expanded clones, a class.

TRBJ2-7,TRBD2,-,TRBV5-1,TGCGCCAGCAGCTTTACCGGGACTACCACCTACGAGCAGTACTTC,CASSFTGTTTYEQYF
TRBJ1-4,TRBD1,-,TRBV7-9,TGTGCCAGCAGCTTCGCAGGGGGCGGTGCGACAGAAAAACTGTTTTTT,CASSFAGGGATEKLFF
TRBJ1-3,-,once,TRBV30,TGTGCCTGGAGTCCAGGGAGCACTGGAAACACCATATATTTT,CAWSPGSTGNTIYF
TRBJ1-3,-,-,TRBV18,TGTGCCAGCTCACCACTAATAGACTCTGGAAACACCATATATTTT,CASSPLIDSGNTIYF
TRBJ2-7,-,-,TRBV5-1,TGCGCCAGCAGCTGGACTGGGGCCTCCTACGAGCAGTACTTC,CASSWTGASYEQYF
TRBJ1-5,TRBD1,-,TRBV28,TGTGCCAGCAGTTTTACAGGGGGGAAAAGCAATCAGCCCCAGCATTTT,CASSFTGGKSNQPQHF
TRBJ1-6,-,-,TRBV27,TGTGCCAGCAGTTTACAGGCCTCGTCTTCACCCCTCCACTTT,CASSLQASSSPLHF
TRBJ1-2,-,few,TRBV7-9,TGTGCCAGCAGCTTATTTAAAGGATCGGGCTACACCTTC,CASSLFKGSGYTF
TRBJ1-5,-,-,TRBV5-6,TGTGCCAGCAAGCTTTGGGGACCGAAGAGCAATCAGCCCCAGCATTTT,CASKLWGPKSNQPQHF
TRBJ1-1,-,once,TRBV18,TGTGCCAGCTCACCCCGCGAGAGGGACCCTGCTTTCTTT,CASSPRERDPAFF
TRBJ1-1,-,-,TRBV15,TGTGCCACCAGCAGAGATCTGGGGGCGCGGGGATTCACTGAAGCTTTCTTT,CATSRDLGARGFTEAFF
TRBJ2-1,TRBD2,-,TRBV7-8,TGTGCCAGCAGCGCAGGGAGAGCGGGAGGATTGTTGCAGTTCTTC,CASSAGRAGGLLQFF
TRBJ1-2,-,-,TRBV5-1,TGCGCCAGCAGCCCCGATTCTGGCGGGGTTCGTGGCTACACCTTC,CASSPDSGGVRGYTF
TRBJ1-3,-,-,TRBV30,TGTGCCTGGAGTACAGGGTCCTCTGGAAACACCATATATTTT,CAWSTGSSGNTIYF
TRBJ1-2,-,once,TRBV15,TGTGCCACCAGCAGAGGAAACTATGGCTACACCTTC,CATSRGNYGYTF
TRBJ2-3,TRBD1,-,TRBV5-8,TGTGCCAGCAGCTTGGGACAGGGGATTTGGACAGATACGCAGTATTTT,CASSLGQGIWTDTQYF
TRBJ2-5,-,-,TRBV12-3/TRBV12-4,TGTGCCAGCAGGTCCCCCCTGCAAGAGACCCAGTACTTC,CASRSPLQETQYF
TRBJ2-1,TRBD1,once,TRBV11-3,TGTGCCAGCAGCTTAGGTTACCCAAGGGGGCACAATGAGCAGTTCTTC,CASSLGYPRGHNEQFF
TRBJ2-1,TRBD1,-,TRBV2,TGTGCCAGCAGTTTGGACAGGAGCTCCTACAATGAGCAGTTCTTC,CASSLDRSSYNEQFF
TRBJ1-4,-,once,TRBV18,TGTGCCAGCTCATCATCCTACGGGAATGAAAAACTGTTTTTT,CASSSSYGNEKLFF
TRBJ2-6,-,-,TRBV7-9,TGTGCCAGCAGCTTAGGGGTGTCTTCAAGCTCTGGGGCCAACGTCCTGACTTTC,CASSLGVSSSSGANVLTF
TRBJ1-6,TRBD1,once,TRBV19,TGTGCCAGTAGTACGGACAGGGGGCTTTCTTCACCCCTCCACTTT,CASSTDRGLSSPLHF
TRBJ2-7,-,-,TRBV6-2/TRBV6-3,TGTGCCAGCAGTTATGGAGAGAACTCCTACGAGCAGTACTTC,CASSYGENSYEQYF
TRBJ2-1,-,-,TRBV6-5,TGTGCCAGCAAGACCGGGACTGGAGTCTACAATGAGCAGTTCTTC,CASKTGTGVYNEQFF
TRBJ2-7,-,-,TRBV5-1,TGCGCCAGCAGCTTGGAGCTGGGAGAGCAGTACTTC,CASSLELGEQYF
TRBJ2-7,TRBD2,-,TRBV28,TGTGCCAGCAGTTCCCCTAGCGGGAGGGCCCTCTGGGAGCAGTACTTC,CASSSPSGRALWEQYF
TRBJ1-1,-,-,TRBV5-6,TGTGCCAGCAGCTCGGACAGCTACACTGAAGCTTTCTTT,CASSSDSYTEAFF
TRBJ2-5,-,-,TRBV6-1,TGTGCCAGCAGCAAAGATAGGGTGGGGACCCAGTACTTC,CASSKDRVGTQYF
TRBJ2-3,TRBD2,-,TRBV19,TGTGCCAGTAGTAAAAGGACTAGCGGGAGCACAGATACGCAGTATTTT,CASSKRTSGSTDTQYF
TRBJ1-5,-,-,TRBV24-1,TGTGCCACCAGTGGAGTACGAGGGGATCAGCCCCAGCATTTT,CATSGVRGDQPQHF
TRBJ1-6,TRBD1,-,TRBV28,TGTGCCAGCAGTTTTGTGACAGGGCGTGGGTATTCACCCCTCCACTTT,CASSFVTGRGYSPLHF
TRBJ2-3,-,-,TRBV11-3,TGTGCCAGCAGCTTCGGTCACTGGGGGACAGATACGCAGTATTTT,CASSFGHWGTDTQYF
TRBJ2-1,-,-,TRBV5-4,TGTGCCAGCAGCTTGGGGGCTAGCCGAAGCTCCTACAATGAGCAGTTCTTC,CASSLGASRSSYNEQFF
TRBJ1-5,-,-,TRBV19,TGTGCCAGTAGTACAACAGGGACGGGACGCCAGCCCCAGCATTTT,CASSTTGTGRQPQHF
TRBJ2-7,-,-,TRBV29-1,TGCAGCGCTAGAGACCTCTACGAGCAGTACTTC,CSARDLYEQYF
TRBJ2-1,TRBD2,-,TRBV6-5,TGTGCCAGCAGGAGACTAGCGGGAGATCATGAGCAGTTCTTC,CASRRLAGDHEQFF
TRBJ1-2,TRBD1,-,TRBV19,TGTGCCAGTAAGGGCAGGGGGCGCGATTATGGCTACACCTTC,CASKGRGRDYGYTF
TRBJ1-1,-,-,TRBV13,TGTGCCAGCAACTCTCGGGCCACGGGCACTGAAGCTTTCTTT,CASNSRATGTEAFF
TRBJ2-5,-,once,TRBV7-9,TGTGCCAGCCAAACTCAAGAGACCCAGTACTTC,CASQTQETQYF
TRBJ2-3,TRBD2,-,TRBV5-4,TGTGCCAGCAGCTTGGTCGTGACTAGCGGATACACTCACACAGATACGCAGTATTTT,CASSLVVTSGYTHTDTQYF
TRBJ2-1,-,-,TRBV6-4,TGTGCCAGCAGTGTGGGACCCAGTGAGGCGCAGTTCTTC,CASSVGPSEAQFF
TRBJ1-2,-,-,TRBV25-1,TGTGCCAGCAGCAAAGGGACCAGGGGCTATGGCTACACCTTC,CASSKGTRGYGYTF